The 31 T cell receptor beta chains in this list originate from one sample, sequenced in a study of T cell responses to AZD1222 COVID-19 vaccine. Some clones are missing from TCRdb's copy, which holds only in-frame ones; the method was immunoSEQ multiplex PCR. The data show some 120,000 clones, with 70% to 90% seen just once and 1.5% to 2% held by the top ten. The input for sequencing was peripheral blood, taken on day 0 of AZD1222 vaccination. The receptor source for this set is an adult in good health.

This chain connects TRBV6-5 to TRBJ1-1, with a tentative D call TRBD1 (6 bases). The CDR3 contains 14 residues. CDR1 is MNHEY and CDR2 is SVGAGI in the germline V gene. The V and J ends lost 8 bases and 0 bases respectively, with 13 bases between them. The CDR3 spells CASPQGRLNTEAFF. The CDR3 nucleotides are TGTGCCAGCCCCCAGGGGCGTTTGAACACTGAAGCTTTCTTT.

This clone was observed a handful of times. The genes are TRBV7-8 and TRBJ1-5; TRBD1 is a possible D gene (5 bases). The CDR3 has 16 amino acids. Germline CDR1 and CDR2: SGHVS and FQNEAQ. The ends were cut back, 5 bases at V and 0 bases at J, with 14 bases in the middle. The chain's CDR3 is CASSVVRTRSNQPQHF. The CDR3 bases are TGTGCCAGCAGCGTTGTTCGGACACGTAGCAATCAGCCCCAGCATTTT. Looking up the rest from reference TRBV7-8 and TRBJ1-5 gives the full variable domain: GAGVSQSPRYKVAKRGQDVALRCDPISGHVSLFWYQQALGQGPEFLTYFQNEAQLDKSGLPSDRFFAERPEGSVSTLKIQRTQQEDSAVYLCASSVVRTRSNQPQHFGDGTRLSIL.

This chain connects TRBV10-3 to TRBJ1-4; TRBD1 aligns across 10 bases. The germline CDR1 and CDR2 sequences are ENHRY and SYGVKD. V shed 2 bases, J shed 5 bases, and the junction held 2 bases outside the gene matches. The CDR3 is 15 amino acids. This CDR3 reads CAISEGGQGNEKLFF. The CDR3 coding sequence is TGTGCCATCAGTGAGGGGGGACAGGGGAATGAAAAACTGTTTTTT.

The chain carries TRBV19 and TRBJ1-5; D is ambiguous. The V gene lost 2 bases and the J gene lost 0 bases, with 8 bases spanning the gap. The germline CDR1 and CDR2 sequences are LNHDA and SQIVND (reference sequence). The CDR3 sequence is 15 residues long. The CDR3 spells CASSIMSYSNQPQHF. The CDR3 nucleotides are TGTGCCAGTAGTATAATGAGTTATAGCAATCAGCCCCAGCATTTT. Drawing the rest from reference TRBV19 and TRBJ1-5, the complete variable domain is DGGITQSPKYLFRKEGQNVTLSCEQNLNHDAMYWYRQDPGQGLRLIYYSQIVNDFQKGDIAEGYSVSREKKESFPLTVTSAQKNPTAFYLCASSIMSYSNQPQHFGDGTRLSIL.

V gene TRBV9 combines with J gene TRBJ2-1; D is unresolved. The CDR3 sequence is 14 residues long. Deletions cut 0 bases from V and 6 bases from J, with 10 bases between. Per the germline V gene, CDR1 is SGDLS and CDR2 is YYNGEE. The CDR3 sequence: CASSVDYTINEQFF. The CDR3 DNA is TGTGCCAGCAGCGTAGACTACACCATCAATGAGCAGTTCTTC.

V is TRBV4-2 and J is TRBJ2-4; tentatively, D is TRBD2 (7 bases). This CDR3 comprises 12 residues. CDR1 and CDR2 from the germline V gene are LGHNA and YNFKEQ. Trimming left V 11 bases short and J 5 bases short, with 13 bases between. CDR3 sequence reads: CASRGGENIQYF. CDR3 DNA sequence: TGTGCCTCAAGGGGGGGGGAAAACATTCAGTACTTC.

This clone was counted a few times. This chain links TRBV7-8 with TRBJ1-2; TRBD1 agrees at 7 bases. Germline CDR1 and CDR2: SGHVS and FQNEAQ. The CDR3 spans 19 residues. With V trimmed by 2 bases and J by 6 bases, 21 bases remained unmatched. The CDR3 is CASSLKISSLQGRFDGYTF. CDR3 DNA sequence: TGTGCCAGCAGCTTAAAAATTTCGTCCTTACAGGGGAGGTTCGATGGCTACACCTTC.

This clone was counted once. The DNA for the CDR3 is TGTGCCAGTAGTATTGGTGAGTTTGGGGGCGGCGGCTCCTACAATGAGCAGTTCTTC. The encoded protein is CASSIGEFGGGGSYNEQFF. J is TRBJ2-1 and V is TRBV19, with D possibly TRBD1 on 6 matching bases. The CDR3 runs 19 residues. Trimming pared 3 bases from V and 0 bases from J, leaving 21 bases between. The germline gives CDR1 LNHDA, CDR2 SQIVND (reference sequence).

The chain recombines TRBV5-8 with TRBJ2-2, with 14 bases that match TRBD2. Germline values: CDR1 SGHTS, CDR2 YDEGEE. The CDR3 sequence is 17 residues long. J gave up 5 bases and V 2 bases, and 5 bases lay outside the gene matches. The CDR3 is CASSFQTSGRGTGELFF. The CDR3 nucleotides are TGTGCCAGCAGCTTCCAGACTAGCGGGAGGGGAACCGGGGAGCTGTTTTTT.

The V call is TRBV5-1, the J call TRBJ1-2; possibly TRBD1 for D (5 bases). Between the trimmed V and J ends, which lost 2 bases and 7 bases, there was a span of 21 bases. Per the germline V gene, CDR1 is SGHRS and CDR2 is YFSETQ. The CDR3 spans 16 residues. CDR3 in amino acids: CASSFQSPGVRGGYTF. CDR3 sequence (DNA): TGCGCCAGCAGCTTCCAGTCACCGGGGGTTCGGGGTGGCTACACCTTC.

V is TRBV19 and J is TRBJ2-7, with 7 bases identical to TRBD2. V lost 3 bases, J lost 6 bases, and 2 bases stayed unmatched. The germline CDR1 and CDR2 sequences are LNHDA and SQIVND (reference sequence). CDR3 size: 12 residues. CDR3 DNA: TGTGCCAGTAGTATGAGCGGGATCGAGCAGTACTTC. Translated, it gives CASSMSGIEQYF. Full variable domain (remainder filled in from reference TRBV19 and TRBJ2-7): DGGITQSPKYLFRKEGQNVTLSCEQNLNHDAMYWYRQDPGQGLRLIYYSQIVNDFQKGDIAEGYSVSREKKESFPLTVTSAQKNPTAFYLCASSMSGIEQYFGPGTRLTVT.

This clone appeared a single time. This CDR3 is CAIQQGAGRYEQYF. The CDR3 DNA reads as TGTGCCATCCAGCAGGGAGCGGGGCGCTACGAGCAGTACTTC. The rearrangement uses TRBV7-2 and TRBJ2-7, with 7 nucleotides matching TRBD2. This CDR3 comprises 14 residues. CDR1 and CDR2 (germline): SGHTA, FQGNSA. After removal of 10 bases from V and 3 bases from J, the junction contained 12 bases not matched to a gene.

The chain recombines TRBV25-1 with TRBJ2-2; D uncertain. This CDR3 comprises 14 residues. The germline V gene encodes CDR1 MGHDK and CDR2 SYGVNS. Trimming removed 7 bases from V and 1 base from J, with 10 bases in between. CDR3 loop: CASMATGNTGELFF. CDR3 coding DNA: TGTGCCAGCATGGCTACGGGGAACACCGGGGAGCTGTTTTTT.

The rearrangement uses TRBV29-1 and TRBJ2-7, with 9 bases aligning to TRBD1. This CDR3 has 12 amino acids. Germline CDR1 and CDR2: SQVTM and ANQGSEA. Trimming took 3 bases from V and 3 from J; bases not matched to a gene: 0. The CDR3 reads CSVEDRGYEQYF. In nucleotides, the CDR3 is TGCAGCGTTGAGGACAGGGGCTACGAGCAGTACTTC.

This clone came up once. The chain recombines TRBV11-2 with TRBJ2-2; maybe TRBD1 (7 bases). Germline lookup yields CDR1 SGHAT and CDR2 FQNNGV. V was pared by 6 bases and J by 3 bases, with 20 bases between. The CDR3 runs to 17 residues. For the CDR3, the DNA is TGTGCCAGCAGACGACCCGGGGGACAGCCTCACACCGGGGAGCTGTTTTTT. Protein product: CASRRPGGQPHTGELFF.

The V gene is TRBV5-1, the J gene TRBJ2-3; TRBD1 matches 8 bases. Germline V gives CDR1 SGHRS, CDR2 YFSETQ. The junction had 8 bases not matched to a gene; V was cut back by 0 bases and J by 5 bases. The CDR3 covers 16 residues. The CDR3 nucleotides read TGCGCCAGCAGCTTGGCCAGGACAGGGTCAGGAGATACGCAGTATTTT. Amino acids: CASSLARTGSGDTQYF.

The chain combines TRBV15 with TRBJ2-1; D perhaps matches TRBD1 (6 bases). The CDR3 totals 16 residues. With 7 bases removed from V and 8 bases from J, the gap between germline ends came to 24 bases. Germline V gives CDR1 LNHNV, CDR2 YYDKDF (reference sequence). CDR3 nucleotides: TGTGCCACCACCCTAGAGGGCAGGGGAGAAGCCGATGAGCAGTTCTTC. It encodes CATTLEGRGEADEQFF.

This clone was seen once. V and J are TRBV14 and TRBJ1-1, with a possible D match to TRBD1 (5 bases). The V gene lost 2 bases and the J gene lost 6 bases, with 16 bases spanning the gap. Germline V gene data show CDR1 as SGHDN and CDR2 as FVKESK. The length of the CDR3 is 15 residues. CDR3: CASSQLTRVKAEAFF. The DNA for the CDR3 is TGTGCCAGCAGCCAACTAACCAGGGTAAAGGCTGAAGCTTTCTTT.

V gene TRBV3-1 (or the pseudogene TRBV3-2) combines with J gene TRBJ2-7; D could derive from TRBD1 or TRBD2 (5 bases each). The length of the CDR3 is 17 residues. Trimming took 0 bases from V and 6 from J, leaving 21 bases between them. Germline loops: CDR1 LGHDT, CDR2 YNNKEL (reference sequence). In DNA form, the CDR3 reads TGTGCCAGCAGCCAAGAAGTCGTTGGGGGTTTTACAGGCGAGCAGTACTTC. This sequence encodes CASSQEVVGGFTGEQYF.

The V call is TRBV28, the J call TRBJ1-1; possibly TRBD1 for D (6 bases). Trimming took off 5 bases at V and 4 bases at J, with 17 bases between the two ends. This CDR3 spans 15 amino acids. CDR1 MDHEN and CDR2 SYDVKM come from the germline V gene. CDR3 bases: TGTGCCAGCAGTCCCGGGACAAAGAGAGGCACTGAAGCTTTCTTT. Amino acid sequence: CASSPGTKRGTEAFF.

This chain links TRBV7-2 with TRBJ1-5; D is unresolved. CDR3 size: 16 residues. V lost 2 bases, J lost 6 bases, and 17 bases lay in between. The germline V gene has CDR1 SGHTA and CDR2 FQGNSA. CDR3 region: CASSLNGGVAVQPQHF. The CDR3 DNA reads TGTGCCAGCAGCTTAAACGGCGGGGTAGCGGTTCAGCCCCAGCATTTT.

The J gene is TRBJ1-2, the V gene TRBV11-3; D is perhaps TRBD1 (5 bases). Germline CDR1 and CDR2: SGHNT and YENEEA. The CDR3 has 16 residues. The ends were cut back, 5 bases at V and 7 bases at J, with 23 bases in the middle. The CDR3 spells CASSNTANGRAVGYTF. CDR3 DNA sequence: TGTGCCAGCAGCAATACCGCGAATGGCAGGGCCGTTGGCTACACCTTC.

The CDR3 DNA reads as TGTGCCAGCACTCAGACAGGGGGCGCGAATAATTCACCCCTCCACTTT. This sequence encodes CASTQTGGANNSPLHF. This chain joins TRBV27 and TRBJ1-6; 10 bases agree with TRBD1. The CDR3 covers 16 residues. Germline-derived CDR1 and CDR2 are MNHEY and SMNVEV (reference sequence). J gave up 5 bases and V 7 bases, and 8 bases lay outside the gene matches.

The chain employs TRBV11-3 and TRBJ2-1; 9 bases agree with TRBD2. The ends lost 5 bases at V and 6 bases at J; junction bases unmatched: 14. CDR3 length: 17 amino acids. Germline V gene sequence: CDR1 SGHNT, CDR2 YENEEA. The CDR3 loop reads CASSPHDLAGIFNEQFF. The CDR3 DNA reads as TGTGCCAGCAGCCCACACGACCTAGCGGGGATTTTCAATGAGCAGTTCTTC.

The genes are TRBV28 and TRBJ1-1; 7 bases align to TRBD1. The V and J ends lost 6 bases and 4 bases, in that order; junction bases with no gene match: 8. Germline V gene sequence: CDR1 MDHEN, CDR2 SYDVKM. CDR3 size: 14 residues. The CDR3 is CASRNRGLGTEAFF. In nucleotides, the CDR3 is TGTGCCAGCAGAAACAGGGGCCTAGGCACTGAAGCTTTCTTT.

The V and J genes are TRBV11-3 and TRBJ2-7; D might be TRBD2 (6 bases). V lost 5 bases to trimming and J lost 0 bases, with 14 bases between them. The CDR3 totals 15 residues. Germline V gives CDR1 SGHNT, CDR2 YENEEA. CDR3 region: CASSPMGGFSYEQYF. The CDR3 DNA is TGTGCCAGCAGCCCTATGGGAGGATTCTCCTACGAGCAGTACTTC.

This clone turned up a few times. V usage is TRBV24-1 and J usage is TRBJ2-3; 7 bases agree with TRBD1. The CDR3 contains 15 residues. Germline assignment: CDR1 KGHDR and CDR2 SFDVKD. Losses at the gene ends were 3 bases for V and 4 bases for J; bases not matched to a gene: 6. The CDR3 here is CATSDIRGKADTQYF. The CDR3 nucleotides are TGTGCCACCAGTGATATCAGGGGGAAGGCAGATACGCAGTATTTT.

This chain connects TRBV18 to TRBJ1-2; tentative D call: TRBD1 (5 bases). The CDR3 spans 13 residues. Deletions cut 3 bases from V and 5 bases from J, with 10 bases between. Germline V CDR1 and CDR2: KGHSH, LQKENI. The CDR3 region has the DNA TGTGCCAGCTCACCTAGGGGAACTTATGGCTACACCTTC. It codes for CASSPRGTYGYTF.

The V call is TRBV18, the J call TRBJ1-6, with D uncertain. The germline CDR1 and CDR2 sequences are KGHSH and LQKENI. The CDR3 runs to 14 residues. Trimming removed 4 bases at V and 7 bases at J, with 11 bases between. The CDR3 spells CASSLGERNSPLHF. CDR3 DNA sequence: TGTGCCAGCTCACTTGGGGAGAGAAATTCACCCCTCCACTTT.

The rearrangement uses TRBV28 and TRBJ2-2; D gene ambiguous. V shed 2 bases and J shed 9 bases, with 4 bases lying between them. Germline V gives CDR1 MDHEN, CDR2 SYDVKM. CDR3 size: 11 residues. CDR3 DNA sequence: TGTGCCAGCAGTTTAGGCAGGGAGCTGTTTTTT. Protein: CASSLGRELFF. The full variable domain, completed using reference TRBV28 and TRBJ2-2, is DVKVTQSSRYLVKRTGEKVFLECVQDMDHENMFWYRQDPGLGLRLIYFSYDVKMKEKGDIPEGYSVSREKKERFSLILESASTNQTSMYLCASSLGRELFFGEGSRLTVL.

This chain uses TRBV5-1 with TRBJ1-5; TRBD1 might be the D (6 bases). The germline V gene has CDR1 SGHRS and CDR2 YFSETQ. CDR3 length: 14 amino acids. With 0 bases removed from V and 7 bases from J, the gap between germline ends came to 11 bases. The CDR3 DNA reads as TGCGCCAGCAGCTTGGCCGGCGGGGGCCAGCCCCAGCATTTT. This gives the protein CASSLAGGGQPQHF.